This T cell receptor (beta chain) appears in the sequencing data of a study of T cell changes during pregnancy in multiple sclerosis. V shed 2 bases and J shed 4 bases, with 17 bases lying between them. The CDR3 has 16 residues. Germline V lookup: CDR1 MNHNS, CDR2 SASEGT. TCRdb's table, derived via immunoSEQ multiplex PCR, lists solely in-frame clones and lacks some. The sample shows more than 35,000 clones, around 92% of them seen only once. The genes are TRBV6-1 and TRBJ1-2; D possibly corresponds to TRBD1 (5 bases). Material: CD4+ T cells from peripheral blood mononuclear cells, obtained in the third trimester of pregnancy. The origin of this receptor is a female donor with multiple sclerosis, enrolled in a pregnancy study. The CDR3 region is CASSEIVMGPGYGYTF. For the CDR3, the DNA is TGTGCCAGCAGTGAAATTGTTATGGGGCCAGGCTATGGCTACACCTTC.